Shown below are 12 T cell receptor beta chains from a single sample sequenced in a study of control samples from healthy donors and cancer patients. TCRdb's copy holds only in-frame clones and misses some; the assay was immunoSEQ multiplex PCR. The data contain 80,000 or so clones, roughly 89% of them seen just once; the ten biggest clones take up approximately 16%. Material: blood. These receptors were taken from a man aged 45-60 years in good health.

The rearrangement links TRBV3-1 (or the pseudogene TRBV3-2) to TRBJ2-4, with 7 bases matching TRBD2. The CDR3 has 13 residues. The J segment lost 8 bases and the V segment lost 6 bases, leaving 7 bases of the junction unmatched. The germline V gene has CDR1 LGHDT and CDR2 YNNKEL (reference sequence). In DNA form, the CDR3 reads TGTGCCAGCAGTGGGGGAGGGGTGGACATTCAGTACTTC. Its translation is CASSGGGVDIQYF.

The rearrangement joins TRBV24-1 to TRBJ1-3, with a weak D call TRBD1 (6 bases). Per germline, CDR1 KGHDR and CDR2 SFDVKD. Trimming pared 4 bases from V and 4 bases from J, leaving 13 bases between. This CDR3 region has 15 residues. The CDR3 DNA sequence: TGTGCCACCAGTGACTCCGGACAGAGGGGAAACACCATATATTTT. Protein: CATSDSGQRGNTIYF.

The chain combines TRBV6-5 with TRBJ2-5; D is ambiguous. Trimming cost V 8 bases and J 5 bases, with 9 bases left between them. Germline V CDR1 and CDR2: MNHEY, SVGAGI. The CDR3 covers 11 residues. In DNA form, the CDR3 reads TGTGCCAGCTCCCCTAGGGAGACCCAGTACTTC. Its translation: CASSPRETQYF.

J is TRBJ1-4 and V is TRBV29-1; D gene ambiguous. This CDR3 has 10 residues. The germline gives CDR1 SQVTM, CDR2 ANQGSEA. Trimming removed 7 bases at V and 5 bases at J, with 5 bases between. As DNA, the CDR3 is TGCAGCGCCCGGAATGAAAAACTGTTTTTT. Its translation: CSARNEKLFF. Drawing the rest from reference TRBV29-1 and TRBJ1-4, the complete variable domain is SAVISQKPSRDICQRGTSLTIQCQVDSQVTMMFWYRQQPGQSLTLIATANQGSEATYESGFVIDKFPISRPNLTFSTLTVSNMSPEDSSIYLCSARNEKLFFGSGTQLSVL.

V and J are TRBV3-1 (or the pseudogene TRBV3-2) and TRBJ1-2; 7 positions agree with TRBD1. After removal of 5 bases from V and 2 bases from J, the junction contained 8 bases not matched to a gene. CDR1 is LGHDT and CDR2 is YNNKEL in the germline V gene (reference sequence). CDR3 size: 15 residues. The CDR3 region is CASSYFDRVNYGYTF. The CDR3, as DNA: TGTGCCAGCAGCTATTTCGACAGGGTCAACTATGGCTACACCTTC.

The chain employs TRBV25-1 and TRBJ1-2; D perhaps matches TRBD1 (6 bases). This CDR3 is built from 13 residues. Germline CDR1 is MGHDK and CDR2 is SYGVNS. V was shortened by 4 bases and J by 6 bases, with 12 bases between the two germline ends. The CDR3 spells CASSAEGENGYTF. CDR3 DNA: TGTGCCAGCAGTGCGGAGGGGGAAAATGGCTACACCTTC.

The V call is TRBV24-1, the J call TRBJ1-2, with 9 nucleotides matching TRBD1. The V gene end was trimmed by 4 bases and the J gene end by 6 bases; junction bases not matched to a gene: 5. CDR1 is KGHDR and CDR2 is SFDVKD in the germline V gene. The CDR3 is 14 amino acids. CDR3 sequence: CATSDRRDRDGYTF. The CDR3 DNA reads TGTGCCACCAGTGACCGCCGGGACAGGGATGGCTACACCTTC.

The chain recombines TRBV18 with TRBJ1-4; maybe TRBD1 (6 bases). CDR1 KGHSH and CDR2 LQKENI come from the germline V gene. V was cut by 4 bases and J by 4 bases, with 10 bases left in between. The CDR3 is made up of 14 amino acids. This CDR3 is CASSQDRDNEKLFF. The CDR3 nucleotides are TGTGCCAGCTCACAGGACAGAGATAATGAAAAACTGTTTTTT. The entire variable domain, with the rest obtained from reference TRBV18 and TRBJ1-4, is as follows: NAGVMQNPRHLVRRRGQEARLRCSPMKGHSHVYWYRQLPEEGLKFMVYLQKENIIDESGMPKERFSAEFPKEGPSILRIQQVVRGDSAAYFCASSQDRDNEKLFFGSGTQLSVL.

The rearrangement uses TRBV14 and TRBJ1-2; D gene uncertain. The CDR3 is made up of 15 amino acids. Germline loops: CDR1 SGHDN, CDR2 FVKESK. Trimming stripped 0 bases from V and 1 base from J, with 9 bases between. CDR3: CASSQDARLNYGYTF. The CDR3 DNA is TGTGCCAGCAGCCAAGACGCCAGGCTTAACTATGGCTACACCTTC.

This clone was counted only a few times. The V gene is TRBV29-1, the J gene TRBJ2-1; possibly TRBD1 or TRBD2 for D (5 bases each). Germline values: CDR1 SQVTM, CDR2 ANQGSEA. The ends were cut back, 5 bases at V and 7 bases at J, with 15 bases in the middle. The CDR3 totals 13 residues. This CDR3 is CSVFRDLQNEQFF. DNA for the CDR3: TGCAGCGTTTTCCGGGACCTTCAGAATGAGCAGTTCTTC.

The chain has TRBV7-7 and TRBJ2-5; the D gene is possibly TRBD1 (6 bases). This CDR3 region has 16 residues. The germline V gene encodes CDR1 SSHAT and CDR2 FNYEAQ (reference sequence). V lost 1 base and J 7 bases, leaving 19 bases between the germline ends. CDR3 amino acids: CASSLESRQAFGTQYF. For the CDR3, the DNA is TGTGCCAGCAGCTTAGAATCGAGACAGGCTTTTGGGACCCAGTACTTC.

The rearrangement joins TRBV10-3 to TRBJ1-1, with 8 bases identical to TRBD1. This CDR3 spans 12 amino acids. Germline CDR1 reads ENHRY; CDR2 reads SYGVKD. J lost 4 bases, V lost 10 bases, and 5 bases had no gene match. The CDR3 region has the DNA TGTGCCACGCAGGGGGCTAGCACTGAAGCTTTCTTT. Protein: CATQGASTEAFF.